This T cell receptor (beta chain) was captured by sequencing in a study of CD8+ T cells in alopecia areata. The overall study: Patients received oral tofacitinib, 5 to 10 mg twice daily, for moderate-to-severe alopecia areata.

As the sequencing template, cDNA was produced by extracting RNA and reverse transcribing it. Clones were read by immunoSEQ multiplex PCR, and TCRdb kept only the in-frame ones, dropping some. In the table there are around 270,000 clones, nearly 60% of which are singletons. As regards this clone: Antigen: not known.

CDR3 length: 13 amino acids. V was cut by 3 bases and J by 3 bases, with 9 bases left in between. Germline lookup yields CDR1 SQVTM and CDR2 ANQGSEA. This sample's treatment: oral pan-JAK inhibitor, 5-10 mg twice daily. Study observations and caveats: While tofacitinib was given, many expanded lesional clones persisted in scalp and blood. One nonresponder leaves baseline CD8+ expansion's link to response uncertain. Possibly because of HLA-related factors, TCR sharing was less clear across patients than in mice.

The receptor's source is a human donor with alopecia areata. Source: CD4+ T cells sorted from blood, taken at week 24, from a patient treated with tofacitinib. The rearrangement joins TRBV29-1 to TRBJ1-5; no firm D call. Here the CDR3 DNA reads TGCAGCGTTGACTTGGGTCTCAATCAGCCCCAGCATTTT. Amino acids: CSVDLGLNQPQHF.